These 9 T cell receptor beta chains came from one sample sequenced in a study of shared clonotypes between healthy human individuals. The repertoire was sequenced with immunoSEQ multiplex PCR; TCRdb's copy has only in-frame clones and lacks some. Of fewer than 850,000 clones in the sample, less than 80% were seen once. The sample was memory CD4+ T cells sorted from blood. Indicated subset: CD45RA-negative fraction. Source of these receptors: a woman between 25 and 40 years old in good health.

This clone was seen at least ten times. This chain uses TRBV28 with TRBJ1-2, with D possibly matching TRBD1 (5 bases). Trimming cost V 2 bases and J 3 bases, with 7 bases left between them. Germline loops: CDR1 MDHEN, CDR2 SYDVKM. The CDR3 runs to 13 residues. The CDR3 sequence is CASSLGGYYGYTF. The CDR3 region has the DNA TGTGCCAGCAGTTTAGGGGGGTACTATGGCTACACCTTC.

J is TRBJ2-5 and V is TRBV5-1, with a tentative D call TRBD2 (6 bases). Per the germline V gene, CDR1 is SGHRS and CDR2 is YFSETQ. This CDR3 contains 14 residues. V was cut by 7 bases and J by 2 bases, with 15 bases left in between. The DNA for the CDR3 is TGCGCCAGCGGTACGGGAGAGGGTCAAGAGACCCAGTACTTC. Its translation: CASGTGEGQETQYF.

The chain combines TRBV6-4 with TRBJ2-1; 7 bases align to TRBD2. V lost 3 bases, J lost 1 base, and 6 bases stayed unmatched. The CDR3 spans 16 residues. The V gene's germline CDR1 is MRHNA and CDR2 SNTAGT. This chain's CDR3 is CASSEFAGVSYNEQFF. The CDR3 bases are TGTGCCAGCAGTGAGTTTGCGGGAGTATCCTACAATGAGCAGTTCTTC.

This chain joins TRBV27 and TRBJ1-4, with a tentative D call TRBD1 (5 bases). The germline CDR1 and CDR2 sequences are MNHEY and SMNVEV (reference sequence). This CDR3 is built from 15 residues. Trimming removed 5 bases from V and 0 bases from J, with 10 bases in between. The DNA of the CDR3 is TGTGCCAGCAGTGATGGCAGGGCAACTAATGAAAAACTGTTTTTT. This codes for CASSDGRATNEKLFF.

The J gene is TRBJ2-7, the V gene TRBV11-2, with 14 nucleotides matching TRBD2. V lost 5 bases, J lost 2 bases, and 5 bases stayed unmatched. The CDR3 has 16 residues. CDR1 is SGHAT, CDR2 FQNNGV, per germline. CDR3 sequence reads: CASSEGLAGVAYEQYF. The CDR3 bases are TGTGCCAGCAGCGAGGGACTAGCGGGAGTGGCCTACGAGCAGTACTTC.

About this clone itself: Other DNA variants within this sample encode the same CDR3. The rearrangement uses TRBV5-6 and TRBJ2-5, with 9 bases fitting TRBD2. The germline V gene encodes CDR1 SGHDT and CDR2 YYEEEE. With V trimmed by 0 bases and J by 4 bases, 4 bases remained unmatched. The CDR3 has 15 residues. The CDR3 spells CASSLVLAGSETQYF. DNA for the CDR3: TGTGCCAGCAGCTTGGTCCTAGCGGGATCAGAGACCCAGTACTTC.

CDR3: CACGGGNHNEQFF. CDR3 in DNA: TGTGCCTGCGGAGGCGGGAACCACAATGAGCAGTTCTTC. The chain is built from TRBV11-3 and TRBJ2-1; TRBD2 might be the D (6 bases). The CDR3 runs 13 residues. Per the germline V gene, CDR1 is SGHNT and CDR2 is YENEEA. Trimming removed 11 bases from V and 5 bases from J, with 16 bases in between.

This sequence joins TRBV2 and TRBJ2-3; weak D call: TRBD2 (7 bases). Between the trimmed V and J ends, which lost 6 bases and 4 bases, there was a span of 14 bases. Germline CDR1 and CDR2: SNHLY and FYNNEI. The CDR3 contains 14 residues. CDR3 nucleotides: TGTGCCAGCAGGGCCCGCGGGGGCTCAGATACGCAGTATTTT. It encodes CASRARGGSDTQYF.

About this clone: In the same sample, other DNA sequences code for this CDR3. The chain joins TRBV18 to TRBJ2-1, with D possibly being TRBD2 (5 bases). The germline V gene encodes CDR1 KGHSH and CDR2 LQKENI. CDR3 length equals 12 residues. V dropped 3 bases and J dropped 7 bases, with 7 bases sitting between them. The CDR3 DNA reads as TGTGCCAGCTCACCGAGGGAGAATGAGCAGTTCTTC. Amino acids: CASSPRENEQFF.